The clone carrying this T cell receptor beta chain has more than one count but fewer than ten. The antigen is unknown. With MiXCR, TCRdb called clones anew from the PCR reads. Of approximately 6,000 clones listed, about 29% were seen once; the top ten hold around half. These data belong to a study of metastatic and nonmetastatic thyroid tumors. Across the whole study: Peripheral blood and tumor or nodule samples from malignant and benign thyroid patients were compared.

V was pared by 3 bases and J by 5 bases, with 5 bases of the junction left unmatched. CDR3 length equals 14 residues. Each patient went into thyroid surgery without having received any treatment. Broader study findings: Reported TCR beta diversity, measured in blood and tumor, was significantly higher for malignant thyroid tumors than for benign nodules.

The V and J genes are TRBV12-3 or TRBV12-4 and TRBJ2-3, with 7 bases matching TRBD1. The TCR originated in a female donor with papillary thyroid cancer or a benign thyroid nodule (not recorded which). Some clones in this sample may be carry-over from other donors' samples. Sequenced material: adjacent normal tissue. This chain's CDR3 is CASSFVRGRDTQYF. CDR3 DNA sequence: TGTGCCAGCAGTTTCGTTAGGGGGCGAGATACGCAGTATTTT.